This T cell receptor (beta chain) was sequenced in a study of blood T cell repertoires in COVID-19. The wider study: Italy, Spain and the United States were the sources of the convalescent and acute COVID-19 samples.

V was cut by 0 bases and J by 0 bases, with 5 bases left in between. The germline CDR1 and CDR2 sequences are WSHSY and SAAADI. The CDR3 consists of 14 residues. Assay: immunoSEQ multiplex PCR; the TCRdb copy retains only in-frame clones and omits some. Of fewer than 60,000 clones listed, 86% are singletons. The rearrangement links TRBV10-2 to TRBJ1-1; no clear D gene. The source of this sequence is a human donor in a cohort sampled during active COVID-19. The sequencing input was peripheral blood. DNA of the CDR3: TGCGCCAGCAGTGAGTCGTCCGTGAACACTGAAGCTTTCTTT. Amino acids: CASSESSVNTEAFF.